The rows below give T cell receptor beta chains drawn from one sample of a study of early T cells in non-severe SARS-CoV-2 infection. TCRdb re-called the 5' RACE reads with MiXCR, one entry per CDR3 protein. The sample contains around 55,000 distinct CDR3 sequences, under 15% of which appear only once. The source was whole blood, collected at baseline. These receptors were taken from an adult who was a healthcare worker with PCR-confirmed SARS-CoV-2 infection or an uninfected control (not recorded which). Both conserved end residues are part of each CDR3. The D gene is left open where the match is weak. For some rows the clone size is stated as once, few or many, or as a class when expanded; others skip it.

clone size | J gene | V gene | D gene | CDR3 protein | CDR3 DNA
NA | TRBJ2-1 | TRBV25-1 | NA | CASSETSSDEQFF | TGTGCCAGCAGTGAGACTTCAAGCGATGAGCAGTTCTTC
NA | TRBJ1-2 | TRBV2 | NA | CASSPQLEASYGYTF | TGTGCCAGCAGCCCTCAACTCGAGGCCTCCTATGGCTACACCTTC
few | TRBJ2-3 | TRBV10-2 | NA | CASSDLTRLLDTQYF | TGCGCCAGCAGTGATCTGACTAGGCTCTTGGATACGCAGTATTTT
few | TRBJ2-2 | TRBV19 | NA | CASRTTHFTGELFF | TGTGCCAGTAGGACAACACACTTCACCGGGGAGCTGTTTTTT
NA | TRBJ2-2 | TRBV12-3/TRBV12-4 | TRBD1 | CASSTGTGSTGELFF | TGTGCCAGCAGTACCGGGACAGGTTCGACCGGGGAGCTGTTTTTT
few | TRBJ2-7 | TRBV3-1 | NA | CASSQAGSSYEQYF | TGTGCCAGCAGCCAGGCGGGGAGCTCCTACGAGCAGTACTTC
few | TRBJ2-4 | TRBV18 | TRBD2 | CASSPLSGNIQYF | TGTGCCAGCTCACCACTTAGCGGGAACATTCAGTACTTC
few | TRBJ2-6 | TRBV10-3 | NA | CAISPDTGSSGANVLTF | TGTGCCATCAGTCCCGACACCGGGAGCTCTGGGGCCAACGTCCTGACTTTC
few | TRBJ2-7 | TRBV7-2 | TRBD2 | CASSLTGLALQNYEQYF | TGTGCCAGCAGCTTAACTGGACTAGCGCTCCAAAATTACGAGCAGTACTTC
NA | TRBJ1-1 | TRBV10-2 | NA | CASTQNTEAFF | TGCGCCAGCACCCAGAACACTGAAGCTTTCTTT
few | TRBJ2-5 | TRBV2 | NA | CASSEQVSWKTQYF | TGTGCCAGCAGTGAACAGGTTAGCTGGAAGACCCAGTACTTC
few | TRBJ2-2 | TRBV28 | NA | CASEPPNTGELFF | TGTGCCAGCGAGCCCCCGAACACCGGGGAGCTGTTTTTT
NA | TRBJ2-2 | TRBV10-2 | NA | CASSERRVGVGELFF | TGCGCCAGCAGTGAGAGAAGGGTAGGGGTCGGGGAGCTGTTTTTT
many | TRBJ1-6 | TRBV20-1 | NA | CSARADRNSPLHF | TGCAGTGCTAGAGCGGACAGAAATTCACCCCTCCACTTT
NA | TRBJ2-2 | TRBV7-7 | TRBD1 | CASTSLTRGSPNTGELFF | TGTGCTAGCACCTCGTTGACCAGGGGGTCACCGAACACCGGGGAGCTGTTTTTT
few | TRBJ1-3 | TRBV7-9 | NA | CASKTGQIPGNTIYF | TGTGCCAGCAAAACCGGACAGATTCCTGGAAACACCATATATTTT
NA | TRBJ2-7 | TRBV18 | TRBD2 | CASSPGTSNEQYF | TGTGCCAGCTCACCAGGGACTAGCAACGAGCAGTACTTC
NA | TRBJ2-3 | TRBV7-2 | NA | CASSLQGRTDTQYF | TGTGCCAGCAGTCTACAGGGTCGCACAGATACGCAGTATTTT
NA | TRBJ2-1 | TRBV19 | TRBD2 | CASRRAGSSYNEQFF | TGTGCCAGTAGACGAGCGGGGAGCTCCTACAATGAGCAGTTCTTC
many | TRBJ1-1 | TRBV29-1 | NA | CSATKQVGDTEAFF | TGCAGCGCAACTAAACAGGTGGGGGACACTGAAGCTTTCTTT
few | TRBJ2-3 | TRBV4-1 | TRBD2 | CASSRGLVGIITDTQYF | TGCGCCAGCAGCCGCGGACTAGTCGGCATAATCACAGATACGCAGTATTTT
few | TRBJ1-3 | TRBV28 | NA | CASSLRTGSSGNTIYF | TGTGCCAGCAGTCTCAGGACTGGAAGCTCTGGAAACACCATATATTTT
few | TRBJ2-7 | TRBV7-2 | NA | CASSLAIGTYEQYF | TGTGCCAGCAGCTTAGCGATAGGAACCTACGAGCAGTACTTC
many | TRBJ2-7 | TRBV4-2 | TRBD1 | CASSQEAGGGSYEQYF | TGTGCCAGCAGCCAAGAGGCAGGGGGCGGATCCTACGAGCAGTACTTC
NA | TRBJ1-2 | TRBV29-1 | NA | CSATQVGNYGYTF | TGCAGCGCCACCCAAGTGGGGAACTATGGCTACACCTTC
NA | TRBJ1-2 | TRBV5-1 | NA | CASSPAGESGYTF | TGCGCCAGCAGCCCTGCAGGGGAGAGTGGCTACACCTTC
many | TRBJ1-2 | TRBV6-2/TRBV6-3 | TRBD1 | CASSYERGQLNYGYTF | TGTGCCAGCAGTTATGAACGGGGACAGCTTAACTATGGCTACACCTTC
many | TRBJ2-7 | TRBV6-1 | NA | CASSEFPQGNEQYF | TGTGCCAGCAGTGAATTTCCCCAGGGAAACGAGCAGTACTTC
NA | TRBJ2-4 | TRBV10-3 | NA | CAISESGTQAKNIQYF | TGTGCCATCAGTGAGTCGGGGACACAAGCCAAAAACATTCAGTACTTC
NA | TRBJ1-6 | TRBV5-1 | NA | CASSLVASPRAPLHF | TGCGCCAGCAGCTTGGTTGCGTCTCCCAGGGCACCCCTCCACTTT
many | TRBJ1-1 | TRBV20-1 | NA | CSARVGRANRNTEAFF | TGCAGTGCTAGAGTGGGAAGGGCAAACCGGAACACTGAAGCTTTCTTT
NA | TRBJ2-3 | TRBV16 | NA | CASSQGRPETDTQYF | TGTGCCAGCAGCCAGGGCAGGCCGGAGACAGATACGCAGTATTTT
few | TRBJ2-1 | TRBV7-3 | TRBD1 | CASSPTGGSYNEQFF | TGTGCCAGCAGCCCGACAGGGGGTTCCTACAATGAGCAGTTCTTC
many | TRBJ1-1 | TRBV7-8 | NA | CASSLTSTEAFF | TGTGCCAGCAGCTTAACTTCCACTGAAGCTTTCTTT
NA | TRBJ2-3 | TRBV29-1 | TRBD2 | CSARAGDADTQYF | TGCAGCGCTAGAGCGGGAGACGCAGATACGCAGTATTTT
many | TRBJ2-2 | TRBV7-3 | TRBD2 | CASSPGLAGAGELFF | TGTGCCAGCAGCCCGGGACTAGCGGGAGCCGGGGAGCTGTTTTTT
many | TRBJ2-1 | TRBV9 | TRBD2 | CASSVTPGNRAGVYNEQFF | TGTGCCAGCAGCGTAACCCCAGGGAACCGGGCGGGGGTTTACAATGAGCAGTTCTTC
few | TRBJ1-4 | TRBV25-1 | NA | CASSEYTGLSTNEKLFF | TGTGCCAGCAGTGAATATACAGGCCTTTCAACTAATGAAAAACTGTTTTTT
NA | TRBJ2-7 | TRBV28 | NA | CASSFNGALSYEQYF | TGTGCCAGCAGTTTCAACGGGGCCCTCTCCTACGAGCAGTACTTC
few | TRBJ1-5 | TRBV12-3/TRBV12-4 | TRBD1 | CASSPGQGLNQPQHF | TGTGCCAGCAGCCCCGGACAGGGCCTTAATCAGCCCCAGCATTTT
NA | TRBJ1-1 | TRBV7-2 | NA | CASSPGTANTEAFF | TGTGCCAGCAGCCCCGGGACGGCGAACACTGAAGCTTTCTTT
few | TRBJ2-1 | TRBV11-1 | TRBD2 | CASSSRTSGGYEQFF | TGTGCCAGCAGCTCTCGGACTAGCGGGGGGTATGAGCAGTTCTTC
NA | TRBJ1-4 | TRBV10-3 | NA | CAIILPGGGNEKLFF | TGTGCCATCATCTTGCCCGGAGGGGGTAATGAAAAACTGTTTTTT
many | TRBJ2-3 | TRBV5-1 | TRBD1 | CASSAGTGFTDTQYF | TGCGCCAGCAGCGCCGGGACAGGGTTCACAGATACGCAGTATTTT
many | TRBJ2-7 | TRBV6-5 | TRBD1 | CASSYSWTGLGLKPYEQYF | TGTGCCAGCAGTTACTCCTGGACAGGGCTAGGCCTAAAACCCTACGAGCAGTACTTC
few | TRBJ2-3 | TRBV5-6 | TRBD2 | CASSLVRLAGRREGTQYF | TGTGCCAGCAGCTTGGTCCGACTAGCGGGGCGCCGTGAGGGCACGCAGTATTTT